The clone carrying this T cell receptor beta chain occurred a few times. Antigen: not known. The CDR3 totals 13 residues. The germline V and J ends were trimmed by 3 bases and 5 bases, with 11 bases remaining between them. The V gene's germline CDR1 is SGHDN and CDR2 FVKESK. The sample comes from a study of T cells in Graves' hyperthyroidism and ophthalmopathy. Study findings and constraints: Ophthalmopathy got predicted by the model a median about 6.5 months before its onset.

There were TCR beta CDR3 regions amplified from RNA transcripts. Initially, a first-round RT-PCR of the TCR CDR3 employed the HTBI primer set. TCRdb independently ran MiXCR on the multiplex PCR reads; one entry per CDR3 protein. This table has 350,000 or so distinct CDR3 sequences, roughly 23% appearing once. Disease duration under 2 months; hyperthyroidism patients were aged 18 to 65. It was uncontrolled infection, other autoimmune disease, pregnancy or lactation that excluded patients. In making diagnoses, clinical symptoms, serum thyroxine and TRAb, thyroid ultrasound and orbital computed tomography were all used.

V is TRBV14 and J is TRBJ2-7, with D possibly being TRBD1 or TRBD2 (5 bases each). Sequenced material: blood. This sequence originates from a woman aged 45 to 65 with Graves' hyperthyroidism. In DNA form, the CDR3 reads TGTGCCAGCAGCCACGTCACGGGGCACGAGCAGTACTTC. Protein sequence: CASSHVTGHEQYF.